This T cell receptor (beta chain) is from a study of pediatric ulcerative colitis. Study-level findings and limits: Compared with controls, ulcerative colitis showed greater blood-rectum clone sharing.

The rectum was sampled with one to two pinch biopsies at colonoscopy. The count of this clone is one. Antigen unknown. The protocol was immunoSEQ multiplex PCR, while the TCRdb copy is restricted to in-frame clones and leaves out a portion. The profile shows 30,000 to 45,000 clones, about 80% of them singletons. Looked up from germline, CDR1 is MNHNY and CDR2 is SVGAGI (reference sequence). Trimming shortened V by 0 bases and J by 4 bases, and 9 bases separated the two germline ends. There are 14 residues in the CDR3. The sequence was obtained from a boy aged 5 to 17 with moderate ulcerative colitis. V is TRBV6-6 and J is TRBJ1-2; D not resolved. Sequences were obtained from gut tissue. The CDR3 coding sequence is TGTGCCAGCAGTTACTCTGACGGCTTCTATGGCTACACCTTC. Amino acids: CASSYSDGFYGYTF.